This T cell receptor (beta chain) was identified during a study of T cell responses to AZD1222 COVID-19 vaccine. The CDR3 spans 17 residues. V was pared by 6 bases and J by 9 bases, with 14 bases of the junction left unmatched. Germline V gene data show CDR1 as MRHNA and CDR2 as SNTAGT. Only in-frame clones appear in the TCRdb table, and some are missing; sequencing was by immunoSEQ multiplex PCR. Of 65,000 to 75,000 clones listed, around 82% are singletons. The genes are TRBV6-4 and TRBJ2-1; 13 bases map to TRBD2. The sequence was collected from an adult who received the AZD1222 COVID-19 vaccine. The source material was peripheral blood, sampled 28 days after the second AZD1222 dose. As DNA, the CDR3 is TGTGCCAGCAGCCCTACCAGGACTAGCGGGAGTAAGGGTGAGCAGTTCTTC. Its protein product is CASSPTRTSGSKGEQFF.